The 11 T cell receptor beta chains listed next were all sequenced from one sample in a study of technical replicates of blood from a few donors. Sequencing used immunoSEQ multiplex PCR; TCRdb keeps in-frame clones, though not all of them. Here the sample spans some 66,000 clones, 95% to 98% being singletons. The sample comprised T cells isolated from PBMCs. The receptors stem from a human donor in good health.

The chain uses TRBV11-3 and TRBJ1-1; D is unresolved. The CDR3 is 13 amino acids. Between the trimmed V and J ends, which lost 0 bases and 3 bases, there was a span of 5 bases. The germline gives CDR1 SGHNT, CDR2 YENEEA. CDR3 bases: TGTGCCAGCAGCTTAGATGAGTACACTGAAGCTTTCTTT. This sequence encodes CASSLDEYTEAFF.

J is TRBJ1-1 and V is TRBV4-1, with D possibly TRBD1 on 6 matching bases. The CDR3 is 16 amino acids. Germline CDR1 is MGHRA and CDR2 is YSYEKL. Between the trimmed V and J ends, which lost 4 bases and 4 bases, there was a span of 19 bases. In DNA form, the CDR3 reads TGCGCCAGCAGCCTCGAGGGGGATTGGGGGGGCACTGAAGCTTTCTTT. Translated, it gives CASSLEGDWGGTEAFF.

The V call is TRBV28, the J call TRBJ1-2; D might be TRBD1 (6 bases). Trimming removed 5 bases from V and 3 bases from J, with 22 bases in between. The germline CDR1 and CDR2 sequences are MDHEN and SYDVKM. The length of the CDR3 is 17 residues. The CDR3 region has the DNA TGTGCCAGCAGTCCACAAGGACAGCTCACCCTTTACTATGGCTACACCTTC. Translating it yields CASSPQGQLTLYYGYTF.

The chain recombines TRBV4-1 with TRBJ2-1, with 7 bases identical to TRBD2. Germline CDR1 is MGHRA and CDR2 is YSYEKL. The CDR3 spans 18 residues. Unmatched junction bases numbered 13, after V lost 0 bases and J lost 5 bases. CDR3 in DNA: TGCGCCAGCAGCCAAGATCAGGTGGGAGGGACGGGCAACAATGAGCAGTTCTTC. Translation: CASSQDQVGGTGNNEQFF.

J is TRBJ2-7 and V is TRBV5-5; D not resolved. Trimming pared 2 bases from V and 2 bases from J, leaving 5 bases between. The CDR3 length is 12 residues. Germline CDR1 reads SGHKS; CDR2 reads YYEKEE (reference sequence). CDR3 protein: CASSFSTYEQYF. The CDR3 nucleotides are TGTGCCAGCAGCTTTTCCACCTACGAGCAGTACTTC.

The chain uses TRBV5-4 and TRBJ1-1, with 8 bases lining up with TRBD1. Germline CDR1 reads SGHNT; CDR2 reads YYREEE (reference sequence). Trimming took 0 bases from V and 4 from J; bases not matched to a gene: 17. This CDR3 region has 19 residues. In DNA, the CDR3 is TGTGCCAGCAGCTTGGCCCCCAGAAGGGGCAGGGGGCGAGTCACTGAAGCTTTCTTT. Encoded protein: CASSLAPRRGRGRVTEAFF. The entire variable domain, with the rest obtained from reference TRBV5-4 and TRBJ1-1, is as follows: ETGVTQSPTHLIKTRGQQVTLRCSSQSGHNTVSWYQQALGQGPQFIFQYYREEENGRGNFPPRFSGLQFPNYSSELNVNALELDDSALYLCASSLAPRRGRGRVTEAFFGQGTRLTVV.

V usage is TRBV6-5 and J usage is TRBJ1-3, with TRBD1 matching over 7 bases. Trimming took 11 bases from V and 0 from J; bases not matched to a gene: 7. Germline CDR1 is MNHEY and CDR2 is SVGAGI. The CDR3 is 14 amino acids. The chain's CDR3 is CAVRDSLSGNTIYF. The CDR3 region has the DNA TGTGCCGTCAGGGACAGCCTCTCTGGAAACACCATATATTTT.

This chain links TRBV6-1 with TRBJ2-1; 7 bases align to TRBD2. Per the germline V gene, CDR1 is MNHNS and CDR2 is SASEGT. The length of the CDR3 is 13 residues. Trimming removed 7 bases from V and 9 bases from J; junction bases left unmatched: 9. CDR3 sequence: CASTRDWGGEQFF. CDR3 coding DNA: TGTGCCAGCACCCGAGATTGGGGGGGTGAGCAGTTCTTC.

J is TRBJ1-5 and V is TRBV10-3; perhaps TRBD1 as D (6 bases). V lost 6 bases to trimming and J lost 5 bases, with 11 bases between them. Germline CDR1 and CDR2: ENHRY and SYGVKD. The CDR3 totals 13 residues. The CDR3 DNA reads TGTGCCATCAGACACAGGGTAGATCAGCCCCAGCATTTT. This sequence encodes CAIRHRVDQPQHF.

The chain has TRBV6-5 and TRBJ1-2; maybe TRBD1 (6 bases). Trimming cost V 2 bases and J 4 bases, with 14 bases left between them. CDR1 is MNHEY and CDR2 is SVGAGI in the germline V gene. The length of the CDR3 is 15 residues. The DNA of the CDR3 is TGTGCCAGCAGTTACGCCAGGGGCCTAGGCTATGGCTACACCTTC. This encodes CASSYARGLGYGYTF.

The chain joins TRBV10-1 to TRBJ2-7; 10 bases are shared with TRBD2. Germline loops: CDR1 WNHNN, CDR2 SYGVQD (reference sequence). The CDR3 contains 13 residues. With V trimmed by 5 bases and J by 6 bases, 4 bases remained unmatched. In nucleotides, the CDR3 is TGCGCCAGCAGTTCCCTAGCGGGAGCCGAGCAGTACTTC. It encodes CASSSLAGAEQYF.